This TCR beta chain was observed in a study of T cell repertoires in cytomegalovirus infection. A few counts support this clonotype. The target antigen is unknown. With 2 bases removed from V and 0 bases from J, the gap between germline ends came to 5 bases. The V gene's germline CDR1 is SGHTA and CDR2 FQGNSA. This CDR3 is built from 14 residues. One entry per CDR3 protein, called by TCRdb with MiXCR from the reads. Of roughly 350,000 distinct CDR3 sequences listed, about 34% are singletons. This specimen was cultured PBMCs, taken from culture after CMV antigen stimulation. The clonotype comes from a human donor in good health (CMV status not recorded). Some clones in this sample may be carry-over from other donors' samples. The chain combines TRBV7-2 with TRBJ2-1; the D is unclear. The CDR3 DNA reads as TGTGCCAGCAGCTTACATGGCTCCTACAATGAGCAGTTCTTC. Protein sequence: CASSLHGSYNEQFF.